Following are 7 T cell receptor beta chains from one sample sequenced in a study of cytomegalovirus exposure and HLA in healthy donors. It was with 60 Vbeta and 13 Jbeta primers that the PCR ran. Profiling relied on immunoSEQ multiplex PCR, and the TCRdb table lists in-frame clones only, not all of them. Altogether some 150,000 clones are present, about two thirds being singletons, with the ten largest covering approximately 3.9%. The sequencing input was PBMCs. The receptors stem from a man in his fifties in good health and CMV-seropositive.

Points on this clone: The same CDR3 can be traced to other DNA sequences in this sample. The chain employs TRBV6-6 and TRBJ2-1, with 11 bases matching TRBD1. Germline V gene data show CDR1 as MNHNY and CDR2 as SVGAGI (reference sequence). Trimming cost V 2 bases and J 6 bases; bases outside gene matches: 3. The CDR3 contains 15 residues. CDR3 bases: TGTGCCAGCAGTTACCCCGGGACAGGGGGCAATGAGCAGTTCTTC. Protein: CASSYPGTGGNEQFF.

V gene TRBV7-9 combines with J gene TRBJ1-5, with TRBD1 matching over 10 bases. This CDR3 region has 17 residues. The germline V gene encodes CDR1 SEHNR and CDR2 FQNEAQ (reference sequence). Germline trimming cut 5 bases from V and 0 bases from J; bases unmatched to any gene: 7. This chain's CDR3 is CASSPGQGGYSNQPQHF. The CDR3 nucleotides read TGTGCCAGCAGCCCTGGACAGGGGGGATATAGCAATCAGCCCCAGCATTTT.

This clone has more than one count but fewer than ten. The chain's CDR3 is CASSLSQGADYGYTF. CDR3 DNA sequence: TGCGCCAGCAGCCTGTCACAGGGGGCAGACTATGGCTACACCTTC. The gene calls are TRBV4-3 and TRBJ1-2; 9 bases map to TRBD1. Germline lookup yields CDR1 LGHNA and CDR2 YSLEER. This CDR3 has 15 residues. V lost 4 bases and J lost 3; bases outside the gene matches: 6.

On this clone itself: Relative to the germline gene, one junction end is altered; a read error may explain this. The chain carries TRBV5-1 and TRBJ2-7, with 10 bases lining up with TRBD1. This CDR3 contains 16 residues. Per germline, CDR1 SGHRS and CDR2 YFSETQ. Here the CDR3 DNA reads TGCGCCAGCCGCTTACGCCCCGGGACAGGGGTCTACGAGCAGTACTTC. Amino acids: CASRLRPGTGVYEQYF.

This chain connects TRBV7-8 to TRBJ1-1; D uncertain. Germline CDR1 SGHVS, CDR2 FQNEAQ. The CDR3 sequence is 13 residues long. Trimming shortened V by 4 bases and J by 0 bases, and 6 bases separated the two germline ends. Written as DNA, the CDR3 is TGTGCCAGCAGCTCTATATTGAACACTGAAGCTTTCTTT. Encoded protein: CASSSILNTEAFF. Full variable domain (remainder filled in from reference TRBV7-8 and TRBJ1-1): GAGVSQSPRYKVAKRGQDVALRCDPISGHVSLFWYQQALGQGPEFLTYFQNEAQLDKSGLPSDRFFAERPEGSVSTLKIQRTQQEDSAVYLCASSSILNTEAFFGQGTRLTVV.

The gene calls are TRBV5-1 and TRBJ1-1; 10 bases line up with TRBD1. The germline gives CDR1 SGHRS, CDR2 YFSETQ. J gave up 6 bases and V 2 bases, and 13 bases lay outside the gene matches. The CDR3 loop spans 17 amino acids. DNA for the CDR3: TGCGCCAGCAGCTTATCACTCGGACAGGGGGTATCGGCTGAAGCTTTCTTT. It yields the protein CASSLSLGQGVSAEAFF.

V and J are TRBV2 and TRBJ2-3; a weak D match, TRBD2 (7 bases). Germline loops: CDR1 SNHLY, CDR2 FYNNEI. There are 16 residues in the CDR3. V lost 4 bases to trimming and J lost 3 bases, with 17 bases between them. The CDR3 protein is CASSALGGGVTDTQYF. The DNA for the CDR3 is TGTGCCAGCAGTGCACTGGGGGGGGGCGTAACAGATACGCAGTATTTT.